This T cell receptor (beta chain) stems from a study of OX40 agonist ivuxolimab in advanced cancers. With respect to the entire study: The costimulatory receptor OX40 (CD134) was targeted by ivuxolimab, a fully human IgG2 agonistic monoclonal antibody. Intravenous ivuxolimab was administered to patients every 2 weeks at six dose levels: 0.01, 0.1, 0.3, 1.5, 3 and 10 mg/kg. Of the approximately 50 dose-escalation patients, hepatocellular carcinoma was present in approximately 20, melanoma in approximately 15, renal cell carcinoma in 9 and head and neck cancer in 9. A male proportion of about 79% and a mean age of approximately 61 years, ranging from roughly 23 to 80, were recorded for the dose-escalation cohort. Patients were allowed to have had prior anti-PD-1, anti-PD-L1 or anti-CTLA-4 therapy, and 40% to 45% of the dose-escalation patients had been treated with checkpoint inhibitors. Partial responses were achieved by three dose-escalation patients, of whom one had hepatocellular carcinoma and two had cutaneous melanoma. Peripheral TCRbeta sequencing aimed to test whether ivuxolimab altered TCR sequence diversity and caused clonal T-cell expansion. The monotherapy dose-escalation portion (N of about 50 patients) of the phase I ivuxolimab trial is reported in the paper.

This clone came up once. The specificity of this receptor is unknown. Base quality data are lacking; no much larger clone is found one base away. This specimen includes other DNA sequences encoding the same CDR3. Genomic DNA was extracted from sorted cells for sequencing of the TCRbeta CDR3 region. The immunoSEQ Assay was used to sequence the TCRbeta CDR3 regions. What TCRdb holds here is the immuneACCESS table cut down to in-frame rearrangements. Part of the clones is not present; checked against another copy, under half of the missing clones reflect an unresolved V gene, and the others are unexplained. The sample records around 110,000 clones, approximately 90% of which are singletons. Of the sample, approximately 0.5% is held by the ten largest clones. Patients with a history of autoimmune disease or receiving systemic immunosuppression were excluded from the trial. Peripheral blood for TCR sequencing was drawn from every dose cohort at baseline, at cycle 4 day 1 and at cycle 7 day 1. The samples were drawn from a first-in-human, open-label, multicenter phase I dose-escalation trial of ivuxolimab. Adults with locally advanced or metastatic head and neck squamous cell, hepatocellular, melanoma or renal cell carcinoma were enrolled in the trial. Before TCR sequencing, CD4+ and CD8+ T cells were separately sorted from peripheral blood.

Sequences MDHEN (CDR1) and SYDVKM (CDR2) are obtained from the germline V gene. From the cysteine through the phenylalanine, the CDR3 covers 11 amino acids. The DNA shown is the 33-base CDR3, in frame from base 1. V is clipped by 4 bases and J by 4 bases, and the sequence between their germline boundaries is 4 bases long. Study-wide findings and limitations: Low levels of normalized T-cell clonal expansion were also shown by some nonresponding patients. Which antigens the clonally expanded peripheral T cells were specific for was not determined. After ivuxolimab, more expanded clones were found on average in CD8+ T cells than in CD4+ T cells. At doses of 0.1 to 3.0 mg/kg, clonal expansion of both CD4+ and CD8+ T cells in blood was seen between baseline and week 6. In the 0.1-3.0 mg/kg groups, partial responders had among the lowest normalized peripheral clonal expansion, particularly in CD8+ T cells.

This TCR derives from an adult with an advanced solid tumor such as melanoma, head and neck, liver or kidney cancer. The source was CD4+ or CD8+ T cells sorted from blood, collected in a trial of the OX40 agonist ivuxolimab. The V gene is TRBV28 and the J gene is TRBJ1-2; a confident D gene designation cannot be given. This receptor has the CDR3 CASSSSYGYTF. The DNA reads as follows: TGTGCCAGCAGTTCTTCCTATGGCTACACCTTC.